This T cell receptor beta chain is drawn from a study of T cell responses to AZD1222 COVID-19 vaccine. About the study: The study pooled second doses at about 4 or about 12 weeks. Study observations and caveats: Vaccine-associated CD4 TCRs ranged over spike, dominating at 160-218 and 743-854. The donor cohort was predominantly white British with a female majority, and clonal diversity may have been underestimated.

Sequencing used immunoSEQ multiplex PCR; TCRdb keeps in-frame clones, though not all of them. The data show some 120,000 clones, 80% to 95% seen once. As for this clone: Its target is unknown.

Trimming stripped 4 bases from V and 2 bases from J, with 9 bases between. The V gene's germline CDR1 is MNHEY and CDR2 SMNVEV (reference sequence). CDR3 length: 15 residues. The rearrangement links TRBV27 to TRBJ2-6, with D possibly matching TRBD1 (6 bases). The TCR comes from an adult in good health. The starting material was peripheral blood, obtained on day 0 of AZD1222 vaccination. DNA of the CDR3: TGTGCCAGCAGTTCGACAGGAGCTGGGGCCAACGTCCTGACTTTC. Amino acids: CASSSTGAGANVLTF.